This TCR beta chain stems from a study of blood T cell repertoires in COVID-19. Across the study: COVID-19 samples, acute and convalescent, were from the United States, Italy and Spain.

Libraries were prepared by immunoSEQ multiplex PCR; TCRdb keeps only in-frame clonotypes and omits some of them. The sample yields roughly 34,000 clones, roughly 90% seen once. A few counts support this clone. This CDR3 contains 14 residues. Trimming cost V 3 bases and J 3 bases; bases outside gene matches: 4. Per the germline V gene, CDR1 is ENHRY and CDR2 is SYGVKD. Specimen: peripheral blood. This clonotype was obtained from a man in his sixties with active or convalescent COVID-19. The rearrangement links TRBV10-3 to TRBJ2-7; 8 nucleotides line up with TRBD1. CDR3 sequence reads: CAISDFDRGYEQYF. The CDR3 DNA is TGTGCCATCAGTGACTTTGACAGGGGCTACGAGCAGTACTTC.